This is a list of T cell receptor beta chains from one sample in a study of T-cell reconstitution after alpha-beta-depleted transplantation in children. Each CDR3 protein gets one entry after TCRdb re-called the PCR reads with MiXCR. Among hundreds of thousands of distinct CDR3 sequences, around 15% were seen once, and the ten largest hold over 25%. The material sequenced was PBMCs, mostly from graft donor cells, taken 360 days after TCRalphabeta/CD19-depleted stem cell transplant. The receptors shown here come from a boy under three years old who had a stem cell transplant for Wiskott-Aldrich syndrome, so the T cells may come from the graft donor. Both conserved end residues are part of each CDR3. Fields, in order: J gene, V gene, D gene, clone size, CDR3 DNA, CDR3 protein. A D gene is named only where the DNA matches it firmly. Some rows mark clone size as missing; the rest say once, few, many or name a class of expanded clone.

>TRBJ2-7|TRBV7-2|.|.
TGTGCCAGCAGCTTAGGGATGGGGCCCTCCTACGAGCAGTACTTC
CASSLGMGPSYEQYF
>TRBJ2-1|TRBV12-3/TRBV12-4|TRBD2|.
TGTGCCAGCAGTTTCCCCGCACTAGCGGGAGTCAACAATGAGCAGTTCTTC
CASSFPALAGVNNEQFF
>TRBJ2-1|TRBV30|TRBD2|.
TGTGCCTGGAGTTTAGTCCCAAGGACTAGCGGGGGGGCCTCCTACAATGAGCAGTTCTTC
CAWSLVPRTSGGASYNEQFF
>TRBJ2-1|TRBV29-1|TRBD2|.
TGCAGCGTCGGGCGACTAGCGGGGGGGTACAGTGAGCAGTTCTTC
CSVGRLAGGYSEQFF
>TRBJ1-5|TRBV6-5|TRBD1|few
TGTGCCAGCAGTTACTTGACAGGGGTGAGCAATCAGCCCCAGCATTTT
CASSYLTGVSNQPQHF
>TRBJ2-4|TRBV11-2|TRBD2|few
TGTGCCAGCAGCTTACCTACGAGGACTAGCGGGGGTCCCAAAAACATTCAGTACTTC
CASSLPTRTSGGPKNIQYF
>TRBJ2-7|TRBV19|TRBD1|few
TGTGCCAGTGGAAACAGGGGCGAGGAATACGAGCAGTACTTC
CASGNRGEEYEQYF
>TRBJ2-2|TRBV5-6|TRBD2|.
TGTGCCAGCAGCTTGGTAATCGTGACTAGCGGGAACACCGGGGAGCTGTTTTTT
CASSLVIVTSGNTGELFF
>TRBJ2-2|TRBV24-1|TRBD1|.
TGTGCCACCAGTGACAGGACAGGGATTACCGGGGAGCTGTTTTTT
CATSDRTGITGELFF
>TRBJ2-3|TRBV4-3|TRBD1|.
TGCGCCAGCAGCCCGAGGTGGGGGACAGTCATTACTAGCACAGATACGCAGTATTTT
CASSPRWGTVITSTDTQYF
>TRBJ1-2|TRBV24-1|TRBD1|few
TGTGCTACCTCATACACGGGGGGACAGGGTCCCTATGGCTACACCTTC
CATSYTGGQGPYGYTF
>TRBJ1-1|TRBV5-1|.|few
TGCGCCAGCACCGGGGACACTGAAGCTTTCTTT
CASTGDTEAFF
>TRBJ2-5|TRBV24-1|.|few
TGTGCCACCAGTGAGAGGGGCCAAGAGACCCAGTACTTC
CATSERGQETQYF
>TRBJ1-1|TRBV12-5|.|few
TGTGCTAGTGGTTTGGTACCCCGGGTGTGGGCTGAAGCTTTCTTT
CASGLVPRVWAEAFF
>TRBJ2-7|TRBV28|.|.
TGTGCCAGCAGTGCTCAGGGGGGGGCCATTTACGAGCAGTACTTC
CASSAQGGAIYEQYF
>TRBJ2-1|TRBV27|.|.
TGTGCCAGCAGTGCTGTTAGTAGCTACAATGAGCAGTTCTTC
CASSAVSSYNEQFF
>TRBJ2-3|TRBV19|.|few
TGTGCCAGTAAGGGGGGGCCTTCCTCCACAGATACGCAGTATTTT
CASKGGPSSTDTQYF
>TRBJ2-1|TRBV24-1|.|.
TGTGCCACCAGTGAAGTAGCGGATAGGGAAGAGCAGTTCTTC
CATSEVADREEQFF
>TRBJ2-2|TRBV5-1|.|few
TGCGCCAGCGGGGTCCAGGGGCCTCAGGGCGGGGAGCTGTTTTTT
CASGVQGPQGGELFF
>TRBJ2-7|TRBV6-5|TRBD1|few
TGTGCCAGCAGTTACCCCCTGCCAGGGCAGGGGGCGGGTGAGCAGTACTTC
CASSYPLPGQGAGEQYF
>TRBJ2-3|TRBV10-2|.|.
TGCGCCAGCTCCGAGTGGGCGCAGGGAGATACGCAGTATTTT
CASSEWAQGDTQYF
>TRBJ2-3|TRBV7-2|.|few
TGTGCCAGCAGCGGTCGGACATTCACAGATACGCAGTATTTT
CASSGRTFTDTQYF
>TRBJ1-4|TRBV15|.|many
TGTGCCACCAGCAGCATGGCTGGGGGTGAAAAACTGTTTTTT
CATSSMAGGEKLFF
>TRBJ2-1|TRBV5-1|.|.
TGCGCCAGCAGCCCACCCGTGACTTCGTTCGATGAGCAGTTCTTC
CASSPPVTSFDEQFF